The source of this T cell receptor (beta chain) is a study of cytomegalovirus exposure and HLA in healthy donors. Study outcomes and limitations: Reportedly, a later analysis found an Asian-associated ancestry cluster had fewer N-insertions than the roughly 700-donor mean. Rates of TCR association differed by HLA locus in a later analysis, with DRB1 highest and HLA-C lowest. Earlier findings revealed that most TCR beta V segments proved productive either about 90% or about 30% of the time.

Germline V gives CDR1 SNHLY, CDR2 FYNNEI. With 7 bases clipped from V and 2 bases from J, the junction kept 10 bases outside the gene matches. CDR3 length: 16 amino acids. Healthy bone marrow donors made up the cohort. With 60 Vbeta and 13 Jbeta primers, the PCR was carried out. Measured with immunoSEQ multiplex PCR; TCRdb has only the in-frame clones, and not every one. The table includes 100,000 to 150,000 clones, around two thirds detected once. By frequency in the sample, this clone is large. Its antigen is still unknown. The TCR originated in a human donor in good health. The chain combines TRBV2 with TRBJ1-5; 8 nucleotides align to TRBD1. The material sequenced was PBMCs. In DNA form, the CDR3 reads TGTGCCAGCACCTGGACAGGGAGGGGCGGCAATCAGCCCCAGCATTTT. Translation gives CASTWTGRGGNQPQHF.